This entry concerns a single T cell receptor beta chain. Naive CD8 cells, CD45RO-negative and positively selected for CCR7, excluded terminally differentiated effector memory CD45RA+ cells. Original data processing: From ImmunoSEQ came sequences covering only the junction and carrying no quality scores, so filtering differed. Sequenced by immunoSEQ multiplex PCR; TCRdb stores in-frame clones only, minus some. V and J calls plus clone size are reproduced from that table; the DNA served to infer D and trimming. The sample records some 2.1 million clones, over 85% being singletons. The CDR3 loop spans 15 amino acids. Between the trimmed V and J ends, which lost 4 bases and 1 base, there was a span of 11 bases. Germline CDR1 and CDR2: SEHNR and FQNEAQ (reference sequence). The entry originates in a study of shared clonotypes between healthy human individuals.

The TCR was taken from a man aged 18-30 years in good health. The rearrangement links TRBV7-9 to TRBJ2-1; a possible D gene is TRBD2 (5 bases). Sample: naive CD8+ T cells sorted from blood. For the CDR3, the DNA is TGTGCCAGCAGCTCGAAACTAGGGTCCTACAATGAGCAGTTCTTC. Amino acids: CASSSKLGSYNEQFF.